The present TCR beta chain was sequenced within a study of tumor-infiltrating lymphocytes in oesophageal squamous cell carcinoma. This clonotype was seen repeatedly, ten times or more. TCRdb re-analysed the PCR reads in MiXCR, keeping a single row per CDR3 protein. The table has under 20,000 distinct CDR3 sequences, nearly 45% seen once. Germline assignment: CDR1 MNHNS and CDR2 SASEGT. The CDR3 is made up of 14 amino acids. The V gene end was trimmed by 1 base and the J gene end by 5 bases; junction bases not matched to a gene: 5. V usage is TRBV6-1 and J usage is TRBJ2-7; 7 bases match TRBD2. The source is a male donor with esophageal squamous cell carcinoma. Sequences were obtained from esophageal tumor tissue. CDR3 sequence (DNA): TGTGCCAGCAGTGAAGGCGGGGGTGGAGACGAGCAGTACTTC. Translating it yields CASSEGGGGDEQYF.